A selection of T cell receptor beta chains follows, all from one sample in a study of shared clonotypes between healthy human individuals. Sequencing used immunoSEQ multiplex PCR; TCRdb keeps in-frame clones, though not all of them. The table has under 2,500,000 clones, almost 96% seen once. Sequenced input: naive CD4+ T cells sorted from blood. The origin of the receptors is a young man in good health. The CDR3 runs from the conserved cysteine through the conserved F or W. A D gene is named only where the DNA matches it firmly. Only part of the rows carry a size: once, few, many, or a class if the clone is expanded.

j_gene,d_gene,abundance,v_gene,CDR3aa,CDR3nt
TRBJ2-7,.,.,TRBV4-1,CASSQRDGPYEQYF,TGCGCCAGCAGCCAACGGGACGGACCCTACGAGCAGTACTTC
TRBJ1-1,.,.,TRBV9,CASSPRGSMNTEAFF,TGTGCCAGCAGCCCAAGGGGGTCCATGAACACTGAAGCTTTCTTT
TRBJ2-7,TRBD1,.,TRBV30,CAWKGLGQSYEQYF,TGTGCCTGGAAGGGCTTGGGACAGAGCTACGAGCAGTACTTC
TRBJ1-1,TRBD1,.,TRBV7-2,CASSQDRGISTEAFF,TGTGCCAGCAGCCAAGACAGGGGGATAAGCACTGAAGCTTTCTTT
TRBJ2-5,.,.,TRBV14,CASSKDSTQYF,TGTGCCAGCAGCAAGGACTCGACCCAGTACTTC
TRBJ1-1,TRBD1,.,TRBV10-3,CAISASDRGLGTEAFF,TGTGCCATCAGTGCAAGTGACAGGGGTTTGGGGACTGAAGCTTTCTTT
TRBJ2-7,.,.,TRBV7-2,CASSLGRGSYEQYF,TGTGCCAGCAGCTTAGGCAGGGGATCCTACGAGCAGTACTTC
TRBJ2-2,.,.,TRBV28,CASSFSGAHGELFF,TGTGCCAGCAGTTTTAGTGGGGCGCACGGGGAGCTGTTTTTT
TRBJ2-5,.,.,TRBV6-5,CASSLQVLQETQYF,TGTGCCAGCAGTTTGCAGGTTCTGCAAGAGACCCAGTACTTC
TRBJ2-3,.,.,TRBV30,CAWSVRAAGTDTQYF,TGTGCCTGGAGTGTACGGGCGGCAGGCACAGATACGCAGTATTTT
TRBJ2-3,.,.,TRBV7-2,CASSVRTADTQYF,TGTGCCAGCAGCGTCCGGACAGCAGATACGCAGTATTTT
TRBJ2-7,TRBD2,.,TRBV6-1,CASSENERLAGNYEQYF,TGTGCCAGCAGTGAAAATGAGCGACTAGCGGGGAACTACGAGCAGTACTTC
TRBJ1-3,.,.,TRBV25-1,CASSDLDGTSGNTIYF,TGTGCCAGCAGTGATTTGGACGGGACCTCTGGAAACACCATATATTTT
TRBJ2-5,TRBD1,.,TRBV4-1,CASSQDGQGGETQYF,TGCGCCAGCAGCCAAGACGGACAGGGTGGAGAGACCCAGTACTTC
TRBJ2-5,.,.,TRBV6-5,CASSSIARGRPETQYF,TGTGCCAGCAGTTCGATAGCCCGGGGGCGCCCAGAGACCCAGTACTTC
TRBJ1-6,TRBD1,.,TRBV18,CASSPSAGGVHSPLHF,TGTGCCAGCTCACCATCAGCAGGGGGCGTGCATTCACCCCTCCACTTT
TRBJ2-7,TRBD2,.,TRBV5-1,CASSSTAGGVPYEQYF,TGCGCCAGCAGCTCCACCGCGGGGGGGGTCCCCTACGAGCAGTACTTC
TRBJ2-3,TRBD2,.,TRBV5-1,CASSLDISGGTDTQYF,TGCGCCAGCAGCTTGGATATTAGCGGGGGCACAGATACGCAGTATTTT
TRBJ1-4,TRBD1,.,TRBV7-9,CASSSSRGGYEKLFF,TGTGCCAGCAGCTCCTCCAGGGGGGGATATGAAAAACTGTTTTTT
TRBJ1-5,.,.,TRBV18,CASSPPRFSSNQPQHF,TGTGCCAGCTCACCACCCCGTTTCAGTAGCAATCAGCCCCAGCATTTT
TRBJ1-5,.,few,TRBV2,CASSDTAQPQHF,TGTGCCAGCAGTGATACCGCTCAGCCCCAGCATTTT
TRBJ1-4,.,.,TRBV2,CASTGEGGKLFF,TGTGCCAGCACCGGGGAGGGCGGGAAACTGTTTTTT
TRBJ1-2,TRBD1,.,TRBV5-4,CASSWTGRDYGYTF,TGTGCCAGCAGTTGGACAGGGCGAGACTATGGCTACACCTTC
TRBJ2-7,.,.,TRBV27,CASSLTGGRGYEQYF,TGTGCCAGCAGTCTTACGGGGGGCCGGGGCTACGAGCAGTACTTC
TRBJ1-6,.,.,TRBV9,CASSVDWSSPLHF,TGTGCCAGCAGCGTCGATTGGTCTTCACCCCTCCACTTT
TRBJ2-7,.,once,TRBV7-9,CASSLGDYEQYF,TGTGCCAGCAGCTTAGGGGACTACGAGCAGTACTTC
TRBJ2-1,.,.,TRBV11-3,CASSVTRASNEQFF,TGTGCCAGCAGCGTAACTAGGGCCAGCAATGAGCAGTTCTTC
TRBJ2-2,.,.,TRBV5-1,CASSGGQNTGELFF,TGCGCCAGCAGTGGCGGGCAGAACACCGGGGAGCTGTTTTTT
TRBJ2-4,.,.,TRBV7-9,CASSDPGRTETIQYF,TGTGCCAGCAGCGACCCCGGGCGGACAGAAACCATTCAGTACTTC
TRBJ2-6,.,.,TRBV7-9,CASSLGWAASSGANVLTF,TGTGCCAGCAGCTTAGGGTGGGCCGCCAGCTCTGGGGCCAACGTCCTGACTTTC
TRBJ2-5,.,.,TRBV18,CASSPPGRAQETQYF,TGTGCCAGCTCACCACCGGGGCGGGCACAAGAGACCCAGTACTTC
TRBJ2-1,.,.,TRBV7-2,CASSFDPYNEQFF,TGTGCCAGCAGCTTCGACCCGTACAATGAGCAGTTCTTC
TRBJ2-7,.,.,TRBV6-5,CASSYNYGDSYEQYF,TGTGCCAGCAGTTACAATTACGGGGATTCCTACGAGCAGTACTTC
TRBJ2-2,TRBD2,.,TRBV29-1,CSGRTSGNTGELFF,TGCAGCGGCCGGACTAGCGGGAACACCGGGGAGCTGTTTTTT
TRBJ2-7,TRBD1,.,TRBV6-6,CASSAGQGVYEQYF,TGTGCCAGCAGTGCCGGACAGGGGGTTTACGAGCAGTACTTC
TRBJ2-7,TRBD1,.,TRBV6-5,CASSPNRDRDYEQYF,TGTGCCAGCAGCCCAAACCGGGACAGGGACTACGAGCAGTACTTC
TRBJ2-5,.,.,TRBV5-4,CASSLGAGPEETQYF,TGTGCCAGCAGCTTGGGGGCGGGGCCCGAAGAGACCCAGTACTTC
TRBJ2-7,TRBD1,.,TRBV9,CASSVAGTGYEQYF,TGTGCCAGCAGCGTGGCCGGGACAGGATACGAGCAGTACTTC
TRBJ1-3,TRBD1,.,TRBV30,CAWSTDRASGNTIYF,TGTGCCTGGAGTACGGACAGGGCGTCAGGAAACACCATATATTTT
TRBJ1-3,.,.,TRBV28,CASSDHRLGSGNTIYF,TGTGCCAGCAGTGACCACAGGTTAGGGTCTGGAAACACCATATATTTT
TRBJ1-1,.,once,TRBV5-8,CASSLVGEAFF,TGTGCCAGCAGCTTGGTAGGGGAAGCTTTCTTT